The following is a T cell receptor beta chain sequence with its context. Antigen specificity is unknown. A multiplex PCR was run with 60 Vbeta primers and 13 Jbeta primers. The data were produced by immunoSEQ multiplex PCR, yet TCRdb's version contains in-frame clones alone and is incomplete. The sample holds roughly 150,000 clones, roughly four fifths seen once. These data come from a study of cytomegalovirus exposure and HLA in healthy donors. General observations from the study: In a later analysis, parvovirus B19, influenza, CMV and Epstein-Barr virus appeared linked to several top co-occurrence clusters. In an earlier analysis, most TCR beta V segments were productive about 90% or about 30% of the time. Per published accounts, TCR beta sequences correctly predicted the HLA-A and HLA-B alleles of most subjects.

The CDR3 runs to 14 residues. Germline values: CDR1 LGHNA, CDR2 YSLEER. Trimming removed 4 bases at V and 6 bases at J, with 12 bases between. V and J are TRBV4-3 and TRBJ2-2, with D possibly matching TRBD1 (6 bases). Sequenced sample: PBMCs. The clonotype was recovered from a female donor in good health and CMV-seronegative. The CDR3 spells CASSPGHASGELFF. The DNA for the CDR3 is TGCGCCAGCAGCCCGGGACATGCGTCCGGGGAGCTGTTTTTT.